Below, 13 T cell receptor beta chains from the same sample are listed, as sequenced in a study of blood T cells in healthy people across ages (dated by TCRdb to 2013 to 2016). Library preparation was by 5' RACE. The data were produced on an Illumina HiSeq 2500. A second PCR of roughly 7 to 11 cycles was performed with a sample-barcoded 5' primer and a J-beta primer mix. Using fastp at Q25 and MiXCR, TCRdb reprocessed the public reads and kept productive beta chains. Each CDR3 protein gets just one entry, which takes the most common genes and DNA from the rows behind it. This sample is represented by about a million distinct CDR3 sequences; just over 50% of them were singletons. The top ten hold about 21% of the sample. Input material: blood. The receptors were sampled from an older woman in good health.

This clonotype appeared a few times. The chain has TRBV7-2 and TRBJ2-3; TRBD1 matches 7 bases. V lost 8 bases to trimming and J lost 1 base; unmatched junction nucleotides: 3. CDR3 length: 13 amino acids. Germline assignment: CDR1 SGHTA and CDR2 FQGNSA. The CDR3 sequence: CASRGTGTDTQYF. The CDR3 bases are TGTGCCAGCCGAGGGACAGGCACAGATACGCAGTATTTT.

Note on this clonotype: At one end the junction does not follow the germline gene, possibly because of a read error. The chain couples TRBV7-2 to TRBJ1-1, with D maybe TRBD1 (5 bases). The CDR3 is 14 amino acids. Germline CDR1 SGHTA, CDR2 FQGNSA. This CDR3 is CASSVARPGLEAFF. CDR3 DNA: TGTGCCAGCAGCGTAGCGCGCCCAGGGTTGGAAGCTTTCTTT.

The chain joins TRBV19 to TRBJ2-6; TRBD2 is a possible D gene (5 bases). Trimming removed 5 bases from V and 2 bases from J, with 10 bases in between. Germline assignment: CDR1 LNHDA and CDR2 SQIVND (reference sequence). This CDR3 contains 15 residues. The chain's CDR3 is CASSGFGTGANVLTF. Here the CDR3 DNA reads TGTGCCAGTAGTGGTTTCGGGACTGGGGCCAACGTCCTGACTTTC. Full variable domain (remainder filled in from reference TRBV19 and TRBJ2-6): DGGITQSPKYLFRKEGQNVTLSCEQNLNHDAMYWYRQDPGQGLRLIYYSQIVNDFQKGDIAEGYSVSREKKESFPLTVTSAQKNPTAFYLCASSGFGTGANVLTFGAGSRLTVL.

CDR3 protein: CASSPSVVPYEQYF. As DNA, the CDR3 is TGTGCCAGCAGCCCTTCGGTGGTCCCCTACGAGCAGTACTTC. The rearrangement links TRBV28 to TRBJ2-7, with D uncertain. Trimming pared 6 bases from V and 2 bases from J, leaving 14 bases between. Germline V CDR1 and CDR2: MDHEN, SYDVKM. The CDR3 consists of 14 residues.

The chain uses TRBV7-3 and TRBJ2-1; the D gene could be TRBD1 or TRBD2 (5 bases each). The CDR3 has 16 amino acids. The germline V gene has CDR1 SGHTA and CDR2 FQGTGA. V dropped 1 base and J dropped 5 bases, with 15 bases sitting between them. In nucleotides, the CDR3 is TGTGCCAGCAGCTTAAACGGGGCCCGTAGAAACAATGAGCAGTTCTTC. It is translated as CASSLNGARRNNEQFF.

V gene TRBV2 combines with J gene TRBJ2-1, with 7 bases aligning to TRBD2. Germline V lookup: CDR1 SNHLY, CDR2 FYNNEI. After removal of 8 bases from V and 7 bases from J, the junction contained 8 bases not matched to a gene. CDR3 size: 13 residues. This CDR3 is CASAGLVGNEQFF. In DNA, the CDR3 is TGTGCCAGCGCAGGACTAGTCGGGAATGAGCAGTTCTTC.

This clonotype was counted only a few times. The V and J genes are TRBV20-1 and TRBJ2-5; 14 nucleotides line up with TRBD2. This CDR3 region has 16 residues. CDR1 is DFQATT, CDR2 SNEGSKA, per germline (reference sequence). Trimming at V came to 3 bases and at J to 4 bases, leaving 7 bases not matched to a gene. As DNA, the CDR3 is TGCAGTGCTAGTGGGACTAGCGGGAGAGGTGGAGAGACCCAGTACTTC. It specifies CSASGTSGRGGETQYF.

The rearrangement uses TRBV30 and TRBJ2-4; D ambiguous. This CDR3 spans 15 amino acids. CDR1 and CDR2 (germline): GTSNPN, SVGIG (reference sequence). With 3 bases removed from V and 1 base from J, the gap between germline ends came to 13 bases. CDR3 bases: TGTGCCTGGAGGACACGACGGTACGCCAAAAACATTCAGTACTTC. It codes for CAWRTRRYAKNIQYF.

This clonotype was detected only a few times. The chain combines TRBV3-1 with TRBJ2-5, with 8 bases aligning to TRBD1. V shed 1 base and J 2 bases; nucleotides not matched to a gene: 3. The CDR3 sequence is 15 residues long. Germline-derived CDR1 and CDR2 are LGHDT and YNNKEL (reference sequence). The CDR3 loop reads CASSQAHRGQETQYF. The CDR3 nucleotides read TGTGCCAGCAGCCAAGCGCACAGGGGGCAAGAGACCCAGTACTTC.

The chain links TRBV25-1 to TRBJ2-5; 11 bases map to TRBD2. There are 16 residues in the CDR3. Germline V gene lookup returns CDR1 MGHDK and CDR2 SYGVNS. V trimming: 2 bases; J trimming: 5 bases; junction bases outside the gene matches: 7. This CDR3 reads CASSEPTSGMGETQYF. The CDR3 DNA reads TGTGCCAGCAGTGAACCGACTAGCGGGATGGGGGAGACCCAGTACTTC.

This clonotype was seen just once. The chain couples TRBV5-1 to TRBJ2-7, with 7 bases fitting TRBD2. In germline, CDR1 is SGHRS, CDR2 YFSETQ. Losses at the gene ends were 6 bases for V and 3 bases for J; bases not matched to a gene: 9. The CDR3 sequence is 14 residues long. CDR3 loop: CASTLRSGDYEQYF. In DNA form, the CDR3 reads TGCGCCAGCACTCTTCGGAGCGGGGACTACGAGCAGTACTTC.

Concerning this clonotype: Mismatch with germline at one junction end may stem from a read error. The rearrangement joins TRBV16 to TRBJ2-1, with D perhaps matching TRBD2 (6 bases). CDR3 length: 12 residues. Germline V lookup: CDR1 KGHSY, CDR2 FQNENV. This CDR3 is CPSSLGLNEQFF. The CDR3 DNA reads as TGTCCCAGCAGCCTGGGACTCAATGAGCAGTTCTTC.

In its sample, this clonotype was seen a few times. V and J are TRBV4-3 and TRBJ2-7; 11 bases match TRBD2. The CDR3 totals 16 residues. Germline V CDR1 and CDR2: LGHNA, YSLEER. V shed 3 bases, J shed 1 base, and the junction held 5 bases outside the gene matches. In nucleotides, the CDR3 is TGCGCCAGCAGCCAGGCGGGACTAGCGGAATCCTACGAGCAGTACTTC. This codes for CASSQAGLAESYEQYF.